Listed below are T cell receptor beta chains from one sample, sequenced in a study of CD8+CD57+ T cells in acquired aplastic anemia. Each CDR3 protein gets one entry after TCRdb re-called the reads with MiXCR. Of roughly 58,000 distinct CDR3 sequences detected, around 50% appear once; the ten largest clones hold under 3%. The sample consisted of sorted CD4+, CD8+, or CD8+CD57+ T cells (not recorded which) from PBMCs. Receptors originate from a human donor in good health, serving as a control. Each CDR3 is given with its conserved first and last residue. Fields, in order: J gene, V gene, CDR3 protein.

j_call: TRBJ1-5; v_call: TRBV29-1; cdr3_aa: CTAGQNSNQPQHF
j_call: TRBJ2-1; v_call: TRBV5-4; cdr3_aa: CASSSTSGFYNEQFF
j_call: TRBJ2-5; v_call: TRBV2; cdr3_aa: CASAPEGETQYF
j_call: TRBJ1-2; v_call: TRBV24-1; cdr3_aa: CATSDSANYGYTF
j_call: TRBJ2-1; v_call: TRBV20-1; cdr3_aa: CSAGGSGGANEQFF
j_call: TRBJ1-2; v_call: TRBV19; cdr3_aa: CASSIGPDSYGYTF
j_call: TRBJ2-3; v_call: TRBV29-1; cdr3_aa: CSVRPRGSTDTQYF
j_call: TRBJ2-3; v_call: TRBV2; cdr3_aa: CASSGYRADTQYF
j_call: TRBJ1-2; v_call: TRBV29-1; cdr3_aa: CSVEDRPDNYGYTF
j_call: TRBJ2-3; v_call: TRBV5-4; cdr3_aa: CASSLGRASTDTQYF
j_call: TRBJ2-3; v_call: TRBV24-1; cdr3_aa: CATSDSLAAGTQYF
j_call: TRBJ2-5; v_call: TRBV29-1; cdr3_aa: CSVIGLTGLETQYF
j_call: TRBJ2-7; v_call: TRBV5-1; cdr3_aa: CASSLGAPTSAVYSYEQYF
j_call: TRBJ2-1; v_call: TRBV29-1; cdr3_aa: CSVESGTAYNEQFF
j_call: TRBJ1-4; v_call: TRBV2; cdr3_aa: CASSQAPMGGNGEKLFF
j_call: TRBJ2-1; v_call: TRBV29-1; cdr3_aa: CSVDPPGPYRNEQFF
j_call: TRBJ2-7; v_call: TRBV20-1; cdr3_aa: CRALKVSGNIYEQYF
j_call: TRBJ2-3; v_call: TRBV19; cdr3_aa: CASSQGDISTDTQYF
j_call: TRBJ1-2; v_call: TRBV10-3; cdr3_aa: CAISVQATGSGYTF
j_call: TRBJ1-1; v_call: TRBV29-1; cdr3_aa: CSGELGTNTEAFF
j_call: TRBJ2-1; v_call: TRBV20-1; cdr3_aa: CSARSPLGQLF
j_call: TRBJ1-5; v_call: TRBV2; cdr3_aa: CASMRGGINQPQHF
j_call: TRBJ2-7; v_call: TRBV27; cdr3_aa: CASSSTTGYYEQYF
j_call: TRBJ1-5; v_call: TRBV10-3; cdr3_aa: CAISRTGNQPQHF
j_call: TRBJ2-7; v_call: TRBV10-1; cdr3_aa: CASSDRRAYEQYF
j_call: TRBJ2-3; v_call: TRBV5-1; cdr3_aa: CASSFYICGTSGSDTQYF
j_call: TRBJ2-3; v_call: TRBV19; cdr3_aa: CASGQASTDTQYF
j_call: TRBJ1-1; v_call: TRBV7-9; cdr3_aa: CASSLGGQVTEAFF